This T cell receptor (beta chain) was sequenced during a study of T-cell memory formation after mild COVID-19. TCRdb processed the 5' RACE reads anew with MiXCR; each CDR3 protein has one entry. The data contain 500,000 to 550,000 distinct CDR3 sequences, around 21% of them singletons. This clonotype appeared a single time. Its antigen is not identified. Study-wide findings and caveats: Contracting clones from day 15 to 85 showed balanced CD4/CD8; later expanders favored CD4+.

Sequencing was performed on PBMCs or a T cell subset sorted from them (not recorded which). The sequence came from an adult woman who had mild COVID-19 (a few samples of this study predate the infection). Cell type and time point are not known.

CDR3 sequence reads: CASSTKADRGYEQYF. For the CDR3, the DNA is TGTGCCAGTAGTACTAAGGCGGACAGGGGGTACGAGCAGTACTTC. The rearrangement links TRBV19 to TRBJ2-7, with 10 nucleotides matching TRBD1. In germline, CDR1 is LNHDA, CDR2 SQIVND (reference sequence). There are 15 residues in the CDR3. V lost 4 bases and J lost 4; bases outside the gene matches: 7.